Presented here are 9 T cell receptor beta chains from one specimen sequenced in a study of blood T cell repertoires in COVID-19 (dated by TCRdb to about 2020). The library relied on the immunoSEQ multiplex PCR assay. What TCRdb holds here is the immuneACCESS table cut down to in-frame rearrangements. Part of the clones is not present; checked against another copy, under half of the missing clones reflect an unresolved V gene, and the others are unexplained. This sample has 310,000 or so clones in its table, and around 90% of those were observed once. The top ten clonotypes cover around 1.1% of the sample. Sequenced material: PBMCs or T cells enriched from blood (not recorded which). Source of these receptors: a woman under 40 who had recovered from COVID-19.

As DNA, the CDR3 is TGTGCCAGCAACGGCAGGGGCTCCGGGGAGCTGTTTTTT. As protein: CASNGRGSGELFF. This chain connects TRBV7-9 to TRBJ2-2; the D gene is possibly TRBD1 (6 bases). Trimming pared 7 bases from V and 6 bases from J, leaving 12 bases between. The CDR3 extends over 13 amino acids. Germline values: CDR1 SEHNR, CDR2 FQNEAQ (reference sequence).

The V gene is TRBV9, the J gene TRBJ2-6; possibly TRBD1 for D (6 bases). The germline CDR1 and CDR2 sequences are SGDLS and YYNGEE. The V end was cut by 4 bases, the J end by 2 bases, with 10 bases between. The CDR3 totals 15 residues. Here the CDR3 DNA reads TGTGCCAGCAGCTCACGGACAGCTGGGGCCAACGTCCTGACTTTC. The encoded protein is CASSSRTAGANVLTF. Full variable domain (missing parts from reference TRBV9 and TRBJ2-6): DSGVTQTPKHLITATGQRVTLRCSPRSGDLSVYWYQQSLDQGLQFLIQYYNGEERAKGNILERFSAQQFPDLHSELNLSSLELGDSALYFCASSSRTAGANVLTFGAGSRLTVL.

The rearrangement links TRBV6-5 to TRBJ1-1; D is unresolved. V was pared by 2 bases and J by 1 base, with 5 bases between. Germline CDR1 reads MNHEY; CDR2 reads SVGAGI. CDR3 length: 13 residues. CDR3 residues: CASSYGRNTEAFF. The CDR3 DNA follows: TGTGCCAGCAGTTACGGCAGGAACACTGAAGCTTTCTTT.

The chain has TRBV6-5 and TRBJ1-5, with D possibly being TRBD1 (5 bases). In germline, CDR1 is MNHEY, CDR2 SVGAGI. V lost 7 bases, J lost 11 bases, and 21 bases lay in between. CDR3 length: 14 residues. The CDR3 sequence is CASTKRTPGGAQHF. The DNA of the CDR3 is TGTGCCAGCACTAAACGGACTCCCGGGGGGGCCCAGCATTTT.

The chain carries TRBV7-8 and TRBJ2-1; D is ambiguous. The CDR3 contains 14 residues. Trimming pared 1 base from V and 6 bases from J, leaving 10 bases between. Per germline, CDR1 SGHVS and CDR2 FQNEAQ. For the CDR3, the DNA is TGTGCCAGCAGCTTAGTGGCCCTAGGCAATGAGCAGTTCTTC. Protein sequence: CASSLVALGNEQFF. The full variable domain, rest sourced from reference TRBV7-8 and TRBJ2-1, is GAGVSQSPRYKVAKRGQDVALRCDPISGHVSLFWYQQALGQGPEFLTYFQNEAQLDKSGLPSDRFFAERPEGSVSTLKIQRTQQEDSAVYLCASSLVALGNEQFFGPGTRLTVL.

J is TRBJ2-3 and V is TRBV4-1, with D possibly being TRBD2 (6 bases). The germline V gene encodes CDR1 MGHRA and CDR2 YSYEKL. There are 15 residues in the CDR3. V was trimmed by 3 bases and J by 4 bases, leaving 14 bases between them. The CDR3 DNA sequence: TGCGCCAGCAGCCAGCCGACTAGTTTAGCAGATACGCAGTATTTT. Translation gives CASSQPTSLADTQYF.

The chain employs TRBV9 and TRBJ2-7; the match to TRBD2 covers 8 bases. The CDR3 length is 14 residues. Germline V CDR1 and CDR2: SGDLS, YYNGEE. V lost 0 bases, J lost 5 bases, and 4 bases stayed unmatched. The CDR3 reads CASSVEAGDNEQYF. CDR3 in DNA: TGTGCCAGCAGCGTAGAAGCGGGAGACAACGAGCAGTACTTC.

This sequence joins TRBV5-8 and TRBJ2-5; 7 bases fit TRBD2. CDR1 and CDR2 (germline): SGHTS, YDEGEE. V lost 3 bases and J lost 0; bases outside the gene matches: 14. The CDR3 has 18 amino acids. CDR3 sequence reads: CASSSLVSGGGNQETQYF. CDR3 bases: TGTGCCAGCAGCTCGCTAGTATCTGGGGGAGGGAACCAAGAGACCCAGTACTTC.

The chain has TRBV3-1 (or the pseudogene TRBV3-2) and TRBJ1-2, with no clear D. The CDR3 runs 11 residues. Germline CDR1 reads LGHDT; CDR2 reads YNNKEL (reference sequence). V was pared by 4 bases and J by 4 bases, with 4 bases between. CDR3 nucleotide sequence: TGTGCCAGCAGCCGAGGCTATGGCTACACCTTC. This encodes CASSRGYGYTF.